This T cell receptor (beta chain) derives from a study of blood T cell repertoires in COVID-19. As for the study in general: Specimens from acute and convalescent COVID-19 originated in the United States, Italy and Spain. PBMCs, B-cell-depleted T cells, or T cells provided the cDNA or gDNA that made up the material.

Germline assignment: CDR1 ENHRY and CDR2 SYGVKD. The CDR3 is 16 amino acids. Trimming stripped 0 bases from V and 5 bases from J, with 11 bases between. As handled by the study authors: Quantification of nucleated cells was approximated via reference gene primer amplification. Clones were sequenced by immunoSEQ multiplex PCR, and TCRdb holds only the in-frame ones, with some missing. That table is the source of V, J and clone size, and D and trimming were worked out from the DNA. The sample lists approximately 330,000 clones, approximately 90% occurring once. The sequence derives from a woman aged 50 to 60 with active or convalescent COVID-19. Specimen: peripheral blood. The chain is built from TRBV10-3 and TRBJ1-6; D unresolved. CDR3 region: CAISESSLRDNSPLHF. The CDR3 DNA sequence: TGTGCCATCAGTGAGTCGAGCCTACGGGATAATTCACCCCTCCACTTT.